This TCR beta chain was sequenced during a study of post-analysis software for immune sequencing data. Study summary: In terms of disease course, relapsing-remitting, secondary progressive and progressive-relapsing multiple sclerosis were included.

With 2 bases clipped from V and 4 bases from J, the junction kept 4 bases outside the gene matches. Germline values: CDR1 SGDLS, CDR2 YYNGEE. The CDR3 covers 14 residues. General observations from the study: Samples from a shared batch, those prepared together, strongly co-clustered by F measure. Controls had lower frequencies than patients of about 5 TRBV segments, which included TRBV5-6, TRBV5-1 and TRBV20-1. Diversity measured as normalized Chao1 was significantly lower in multiple sclerosis patients than in controls.

Included in the TCR beta cDNA libraries were unique molecular identifiers. Hundreds of thousands of cDNA molecules came from around 1 to 9.1 million T cells. Via MiXCR, TCRdb re-called the PCR reads, giving one row per CDR3 protein. The sample lists approximately 250,000 distinct CDR3 sequences; about 38% were seen once. In its sample, this clonotype was seen many times. Its antigen remains unknown. The chain recombines TRBV9 with TRBJ1-2, with 8 bases lining up with TRBD1. The clonotype comes from a girl aged 10 to 17 with multiple sclerosis. Source material: blood. The chain's CDR3 is CASSVGTGSYGYTF. The CDR3 region has the DNA TGTGCCAGCAGCGTCGGGACAGGCTCCTATGGCTACACCTTC.